This is a list of T cell receptor beta chains from one sample in a study of siplizumab effects on memory and regulatory T cells. Libraries were prepared by immunoSEQ multiplex PCR; TCRdb keeps only in-frame clonotypes and omits some of them. Of 55,000 to 80,000 clones listed, 65% to 80% are singletons. Sequenced input: memory CD4+ T cells sorted from blood. The receptors derive from a human donor in good health. Both conserved end residues are part of each CDR3. D genes are given only for firm matches. Some rows mark clone size as missing; the rest say once, few, many or name a class of expanded clone.

d_call,v_call,clone_size,j_call,cdr3_nt,cdr3_aa
TRBD2,TRBV5-1,NA,TRBJ2-5,TGCGCCAGCAGCTTGGGGTCCCAGCGGGGCCAAGAGACCCAGTACTTC,CASSLGSQRGQETQYF
NA,TRBV18,NA,TRBJ1-3,TGTGCCAGCTCACCTCCCCTTAGCTCTGGAAACACCATATATTTT,CASSPPLSSGNTIYF
NA,TRBV10-3,NA,TRBJ1-2,TGTGCCATCAAGGGAAAGACAGCTTATGGCTACACCTTC,CAIKGKTAYGYTF
NA,TRBV2,NA,TRBJ2-3,TGTGCCAGCAGTGGACAGGGAGGAACAGATACGCAGTATTTT,CASSGQGGTDTQYF
NA,TRBV6-5,NA,TRBJ1-1,TGTGCCAGCAGTGAGTGGGGTACTGAAGCTTTCTTT,CASSEWGTEAFF
NA,TRBV19,NA,TRBJ1-6,TGTGCCAGTAGCAGGGCGTGGAATTCACCCCTCCACTTT,CASSRAWNSPLHF
NA,TRBV19,NA,TRBJ1-5,TGTGCCAGTAGTCCCCGGGACCGCAATCAGCCCCAGCATTTT,CASSPRDRNQPQHF
TRBD1,TRBV6-5,NA,TRBJ2-7,TGTGCCAGCAGTTACACTACCTCGACAGGGGTGGGGGAGCAGTACTTC,CASSYTTSTGVGEQYF
TRBD1,TRBV5-1,few,TRBJ2-7,TGCGCCAGCAGCATTGGACAGGGGGACCGTTGGGAGCAGTACTTC,CASSIGQGDRWEQYF
NA,TRBV10-3,NA,TRBJ1-4,TGTGCCATCAGTGAGGGGGGTAATGAAAAACTGTTTTTT,CAISEGGNEKLFF
NA,TRBV10-3,NA,TRBJ1-2,TGTGCCATCACGGCAAACTATGGCTACACCTTC,CAITANYGYTF